This entry concerns a single T cell receptor beta chain. In the authors' workflow: Reference gene primers were amplified, and this amplification served to estimate nucleated cell counts. The table came from immunoSEQ multiplex PCR; TCRdb's copy has only in-frame clones and leaves some out. Clone size and V and J calls were adopted from that table, with D and trimming inferred from the DNA. This sample has under 250,000 clones, with around 90% found just once. These data originate in a study of blood T cell repertoires in COVID-19. The germline V gene has CDR1 MNHEY and CDR2 SVGAGI. Losses at the gene ends were 4 bases for V and 4 bases for J; bases not matched to a gene: 9. This CDR3 region has 16 residues. Followed over time, Seattle patients had been enrolled while infection was active.

This TCR was recovered from a man aged 60 to 69 with COVID-19, enrolled during active disease. Sequencing was done on a sample of peripheral blood. This sequence joins TRBV6-5 and TRBJ2-7, with 11 bases matching TRBD1. Here the CDR3 reads CASSSPRTGGRYEQYF. DNA of the CDR3: TGTGCCAGCAGTTCCCCGAGGACAGGGGGCAGGTACGAGCAGTACTTC.